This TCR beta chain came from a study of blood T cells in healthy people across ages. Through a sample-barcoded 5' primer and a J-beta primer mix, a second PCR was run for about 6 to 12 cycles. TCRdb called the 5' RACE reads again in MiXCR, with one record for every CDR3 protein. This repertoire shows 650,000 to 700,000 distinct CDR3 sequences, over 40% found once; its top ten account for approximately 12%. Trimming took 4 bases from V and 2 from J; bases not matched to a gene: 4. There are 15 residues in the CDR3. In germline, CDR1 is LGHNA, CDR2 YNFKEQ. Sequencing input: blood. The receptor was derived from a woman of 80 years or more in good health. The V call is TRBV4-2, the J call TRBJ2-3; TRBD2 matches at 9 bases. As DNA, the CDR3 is TGTGCCAGCAGCCCAGCGGGGGGATTCACAGATACGCAGTATTTT. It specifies CASSPAGGFTDTQYF.